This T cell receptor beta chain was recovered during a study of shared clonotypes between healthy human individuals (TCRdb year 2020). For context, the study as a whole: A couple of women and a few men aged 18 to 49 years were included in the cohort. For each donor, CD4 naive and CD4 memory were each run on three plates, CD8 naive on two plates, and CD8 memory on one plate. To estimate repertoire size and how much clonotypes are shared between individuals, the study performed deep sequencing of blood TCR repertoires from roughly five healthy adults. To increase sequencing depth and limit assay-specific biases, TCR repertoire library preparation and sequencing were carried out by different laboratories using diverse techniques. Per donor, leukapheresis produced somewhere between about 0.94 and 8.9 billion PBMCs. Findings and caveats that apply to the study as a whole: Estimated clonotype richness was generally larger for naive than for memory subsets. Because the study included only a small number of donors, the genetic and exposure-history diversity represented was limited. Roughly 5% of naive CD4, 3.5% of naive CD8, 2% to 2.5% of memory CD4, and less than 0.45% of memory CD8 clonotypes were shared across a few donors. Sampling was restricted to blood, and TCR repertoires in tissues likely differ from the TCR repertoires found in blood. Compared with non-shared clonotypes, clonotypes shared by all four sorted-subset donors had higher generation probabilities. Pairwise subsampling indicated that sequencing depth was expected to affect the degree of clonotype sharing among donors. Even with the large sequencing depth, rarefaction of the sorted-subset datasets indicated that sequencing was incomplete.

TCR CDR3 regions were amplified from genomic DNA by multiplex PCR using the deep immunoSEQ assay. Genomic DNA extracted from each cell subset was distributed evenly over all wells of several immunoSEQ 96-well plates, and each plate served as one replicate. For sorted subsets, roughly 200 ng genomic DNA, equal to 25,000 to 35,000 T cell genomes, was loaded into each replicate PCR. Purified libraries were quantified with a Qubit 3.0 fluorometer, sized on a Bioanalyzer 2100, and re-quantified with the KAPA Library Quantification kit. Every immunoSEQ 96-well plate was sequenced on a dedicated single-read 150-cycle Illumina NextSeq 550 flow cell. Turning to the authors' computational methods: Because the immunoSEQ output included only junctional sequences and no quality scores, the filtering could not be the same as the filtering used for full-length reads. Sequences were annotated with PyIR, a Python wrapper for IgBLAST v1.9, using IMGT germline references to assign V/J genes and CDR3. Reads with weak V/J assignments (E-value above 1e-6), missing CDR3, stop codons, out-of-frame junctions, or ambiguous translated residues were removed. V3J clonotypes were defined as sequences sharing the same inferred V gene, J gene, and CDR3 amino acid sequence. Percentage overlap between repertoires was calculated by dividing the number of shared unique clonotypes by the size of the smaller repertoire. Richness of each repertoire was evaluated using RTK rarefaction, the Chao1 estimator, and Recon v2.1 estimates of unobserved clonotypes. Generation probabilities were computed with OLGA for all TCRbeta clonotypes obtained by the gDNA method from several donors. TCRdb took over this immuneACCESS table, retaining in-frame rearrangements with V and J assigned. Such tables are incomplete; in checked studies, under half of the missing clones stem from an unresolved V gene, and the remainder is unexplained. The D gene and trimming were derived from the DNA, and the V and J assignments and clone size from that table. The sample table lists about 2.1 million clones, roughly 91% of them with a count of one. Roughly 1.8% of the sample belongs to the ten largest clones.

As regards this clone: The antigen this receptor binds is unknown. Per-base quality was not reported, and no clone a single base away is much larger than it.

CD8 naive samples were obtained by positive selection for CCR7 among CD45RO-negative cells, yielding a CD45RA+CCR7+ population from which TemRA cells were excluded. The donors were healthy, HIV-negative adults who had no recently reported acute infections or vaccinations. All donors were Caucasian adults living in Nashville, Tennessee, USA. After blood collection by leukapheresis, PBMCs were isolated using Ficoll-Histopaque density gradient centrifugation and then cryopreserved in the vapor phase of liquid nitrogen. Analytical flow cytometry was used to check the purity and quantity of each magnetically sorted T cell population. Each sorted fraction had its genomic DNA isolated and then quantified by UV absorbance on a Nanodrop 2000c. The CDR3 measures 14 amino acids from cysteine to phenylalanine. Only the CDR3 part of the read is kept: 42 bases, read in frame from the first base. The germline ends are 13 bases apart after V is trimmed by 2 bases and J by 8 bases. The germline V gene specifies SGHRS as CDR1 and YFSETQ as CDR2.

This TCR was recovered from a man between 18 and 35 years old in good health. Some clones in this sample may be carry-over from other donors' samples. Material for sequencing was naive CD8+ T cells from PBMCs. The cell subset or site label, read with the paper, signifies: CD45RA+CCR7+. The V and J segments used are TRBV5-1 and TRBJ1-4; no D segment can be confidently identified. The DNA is TGCGCCAGCAGCTTACGCCCGGGATGGGAAAAACTGTTTTTT. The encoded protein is CASSLRPGWEKLFF. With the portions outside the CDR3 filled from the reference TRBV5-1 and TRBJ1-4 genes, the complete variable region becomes KAGVTQTPRYLIKTRGQQVTLSCSPISGHRSVSWYQQTPGQGLQFLFEYFSETQRNKGNFPGRFSGRQFSNSRSEMNVSTLELGDSALYLCASSLRPGWEKLFFGSGTQLSVL.